This TCR beta chain was captured by sequencing in a study of long-term antiretroviral therapy in people with HIV. Every specimen held between roughly 0.95-10 million cryopreserved PBMC. These were thawed and washed before DNA extraction. Notes on the study in general: Those clones which expanded before ART made up the dominant part of the repertoire at all time points.

Runs used v3.0 of the immunoSEQ assay and were done at survey level. Data came from immunoSEQ multiplex PCR; TCRdb stores just in-frame clones and leaves some out. The data show 20,000 to 25,000 clones, 70% to 90% seen once. Comments on this clone: What it binds is not known.

This CDR3 region has 15 residues. The V end lost 5 bases, the J end lost 3 bases, and 15 bases lay between the germline ends. Germline loops: CDR1 MDHEN, CDR2 SYDVKM. This receptor was taken from a man aged 55-75 years with HIV. The sample consisted of unsorted PBMCs, taken 0.6 years after starting antiretroviral therapy. The J gene is TRBJ2-3, the V gene TRBV28; possible D gene TRBD1, 5 bases. The CDR3 spells CASSQPQGYTDTQYF. CDR3 DNA: TGTGCCAGCAGTCAACCCCAGGGATATACAGATACGCAGTATTTT.